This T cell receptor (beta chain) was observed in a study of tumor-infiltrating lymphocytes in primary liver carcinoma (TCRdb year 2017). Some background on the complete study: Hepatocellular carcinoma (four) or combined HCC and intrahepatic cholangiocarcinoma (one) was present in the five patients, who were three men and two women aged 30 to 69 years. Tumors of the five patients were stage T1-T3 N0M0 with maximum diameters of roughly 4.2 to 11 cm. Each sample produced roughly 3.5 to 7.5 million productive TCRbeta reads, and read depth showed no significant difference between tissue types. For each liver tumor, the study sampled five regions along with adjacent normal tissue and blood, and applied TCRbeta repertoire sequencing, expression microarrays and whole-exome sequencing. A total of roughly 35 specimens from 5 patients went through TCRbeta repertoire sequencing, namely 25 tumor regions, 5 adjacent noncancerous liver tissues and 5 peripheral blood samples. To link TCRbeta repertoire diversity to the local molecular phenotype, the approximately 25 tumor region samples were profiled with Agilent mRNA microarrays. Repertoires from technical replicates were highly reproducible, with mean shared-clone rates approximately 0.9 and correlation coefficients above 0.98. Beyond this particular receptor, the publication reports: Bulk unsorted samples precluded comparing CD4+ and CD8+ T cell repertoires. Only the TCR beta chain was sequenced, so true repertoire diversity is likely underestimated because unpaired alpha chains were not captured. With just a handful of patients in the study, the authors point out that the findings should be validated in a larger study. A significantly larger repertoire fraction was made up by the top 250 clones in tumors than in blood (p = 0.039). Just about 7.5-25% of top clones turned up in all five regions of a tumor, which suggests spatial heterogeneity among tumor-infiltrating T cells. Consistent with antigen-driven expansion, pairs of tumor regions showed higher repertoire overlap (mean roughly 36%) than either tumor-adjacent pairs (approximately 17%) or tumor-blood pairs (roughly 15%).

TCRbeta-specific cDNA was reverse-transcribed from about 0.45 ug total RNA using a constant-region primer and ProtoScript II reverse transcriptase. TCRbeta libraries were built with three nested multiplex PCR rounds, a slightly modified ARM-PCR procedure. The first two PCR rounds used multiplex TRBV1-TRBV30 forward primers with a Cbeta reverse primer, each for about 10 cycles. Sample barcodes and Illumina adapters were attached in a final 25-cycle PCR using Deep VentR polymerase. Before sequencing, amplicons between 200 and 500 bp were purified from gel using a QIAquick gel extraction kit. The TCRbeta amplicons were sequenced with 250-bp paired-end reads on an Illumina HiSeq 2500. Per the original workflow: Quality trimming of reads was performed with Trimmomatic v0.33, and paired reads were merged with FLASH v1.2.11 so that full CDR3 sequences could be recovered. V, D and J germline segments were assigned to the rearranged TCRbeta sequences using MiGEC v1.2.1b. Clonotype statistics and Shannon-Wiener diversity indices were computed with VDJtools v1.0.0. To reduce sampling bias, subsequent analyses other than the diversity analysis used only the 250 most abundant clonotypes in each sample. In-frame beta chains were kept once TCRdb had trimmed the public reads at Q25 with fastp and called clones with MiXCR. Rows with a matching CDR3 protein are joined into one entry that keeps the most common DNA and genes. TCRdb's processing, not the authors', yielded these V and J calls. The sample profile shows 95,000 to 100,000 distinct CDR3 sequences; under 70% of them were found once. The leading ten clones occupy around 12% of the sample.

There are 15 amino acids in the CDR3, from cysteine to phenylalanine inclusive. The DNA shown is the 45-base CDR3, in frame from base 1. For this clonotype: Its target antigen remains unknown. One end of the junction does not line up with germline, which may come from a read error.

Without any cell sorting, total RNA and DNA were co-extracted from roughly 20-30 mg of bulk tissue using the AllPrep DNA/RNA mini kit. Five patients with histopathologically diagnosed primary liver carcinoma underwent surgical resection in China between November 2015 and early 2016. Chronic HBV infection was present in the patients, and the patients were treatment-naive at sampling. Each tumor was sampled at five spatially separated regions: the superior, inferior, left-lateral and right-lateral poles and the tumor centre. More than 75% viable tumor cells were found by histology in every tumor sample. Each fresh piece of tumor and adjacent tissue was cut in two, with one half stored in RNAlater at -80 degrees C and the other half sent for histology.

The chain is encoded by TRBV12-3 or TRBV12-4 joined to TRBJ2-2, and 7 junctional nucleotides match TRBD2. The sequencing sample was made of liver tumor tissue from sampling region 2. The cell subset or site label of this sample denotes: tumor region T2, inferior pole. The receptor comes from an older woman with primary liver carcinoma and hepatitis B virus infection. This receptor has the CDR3 CASILGGRGTGKLFF. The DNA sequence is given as TGTGCAAGCATCCTAGGTGGGAGGGGCACCGGGAAACTGTTTTTT.